The T cell receptor beta chain described here comes from a study of shared clonotypes between healthy human individuals. A deep-level run was used for the assay. The table came from immunoSEQ multiplex PCR; TCRdb's copy has only in-frame clones and leaves some out. The sample has a few million clones, 85% to 95% seen once. This receptor was obtained from a man between 18 and 29 years old in good health. Sequences were obtained from naive CD4+ T cells sorted from blood. The subset is: CD45RA+ positively selected.

For the CDR3, the DNA is TGTGCCAGCAGCTTGGACCTAGCGGCTTACAATGAGCAGTTCTTC. Protein sequence: CASSLDLAAYNEQFF. The J gene is TRBJ2-1, the V gene TRBV5-4; 7 bases map to TRBD2. Germline CDR1 is SGHNT and CDR2 is YYREEE (reference sequence). Losses at the gene ends were 0 bases for V and 4 bases for J; bases not matched to a gene: 4. This CDR3 is built from 15 residues.